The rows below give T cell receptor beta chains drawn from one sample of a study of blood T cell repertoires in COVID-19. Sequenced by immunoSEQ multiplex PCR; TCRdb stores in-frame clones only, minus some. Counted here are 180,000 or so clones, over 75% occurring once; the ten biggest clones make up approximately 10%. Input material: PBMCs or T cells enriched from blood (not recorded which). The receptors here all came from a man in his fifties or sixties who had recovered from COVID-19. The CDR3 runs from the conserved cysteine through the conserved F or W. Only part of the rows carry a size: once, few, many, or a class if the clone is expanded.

CASSNGGYNEQFF	TRBV19	TRBJ2-1	once
CASSHFGTQGTDTQYF	TRBV27	TRBJ2-3	once
CASSYAPGGNEQFF	TRBV7-6	TRBJ2-1	-
CASRGTGNFGGYTF	TRBV6-5	TRBJ1-2	-
CASSPVRASGYTF	TRBV6-5	TRBJ1-2	-
CASSPYHGNTGELFF	TRBV18	TRBJ2-2	-
CATSKGQGWRELFF	TRBV15	TRBJ2-2	-
CGTVSVYGYTF	TRBV20-1	TRBJ1-2	-
CAWTSGGDTQYF	TRBV30	TRBJ2-3	-
CASSPTTGNNSPLHF	TRBV18	TRBJ1-6	-
CASSGQETAYEQYF	TRBV28	TRBJ2-7	-
CSVDGGQNIQYF	TRBV29-1	TRBJ2-4	once
CASSLGLAGGPGELFF	TRBV14	TRBJ2-2	few
CASSTFRGSTEAFF	TRBV6-5	TRBJ1-1	-
CASSERQNQETQYF	TRBV6-1	TRBJ2-5	once
CASRPNRARGTEAFF	TRBV7-2	TRBJ1-1	once
CASSLNRVSEKLFF	TRBV7-8	TRBJ1-4	-
CASSPLESGEKLFF	TRBV3-1/TRBV3-2	TRBJ1-4	-
CASSQADRTGEQYF	TRBV3-1/TRBV3-2	TRBJ2-7	-
CASSDPRGSYNEQFF	TRBV2	TRBJ2-1	-
CATSNARTQETQYF	TRBV14	TRBJ2-5	-
CASLPPGQGQETQYF	TRBV28	TRBJ2-5	-
CASSLEASYGYTF	TRBV7-3	TRBJ1-2	once
CASSLAGQGNEKLFF	TRBV5-1	TRBJ1-4	-
CSASRGLDRTNQPQHF	TRBV20-1	TRBJ1-5	-
CASSRGRDEKLFF	TRBV27	TRBJ1-4	-
CASSHGGSPLHF	TRBV3-1/TRBV3-2	TRBJ1-6	-
CASGGQLSYEQYF	TRBV3-1/TRBV3-2	TRBJ2-7	-
CSVEAPSDNSYGYTF	TRBV29-1	TRBJ1-2	-
CAWSNWRDSRSGNTIYF	TRBV30	TRBJ1-3	once